This TCR beta chain came from a study of blood T cell repertoires in COVID-19. Turning to the study itself: Acute-phase and convalescent COVID-19 samples originated in the United States, Italy and Spain.

Those enrolled, adults aged roughly 18 to 95 years, came from under 25 US areas. Donors were grouped by their self-reported clinical history. V lost 4 bases to trimming and J lost 2 bases; unmatched junction nucleotides: 3. The CDR3 sequence is 13 residues long. Germline V gives CDR1 SGHNT, CDR2 YYREEE (reference sequence). The authors' processing: By means of reference gene primer amplification, nucleated cell counts were estimated. The assay was immunoSEQ multiplex PCR, and TCRdb's table has in-frame clones only and misses some. Clonal size and the V and J genes are those of that table, whereas D and trimming came from the DNA. This sample yields about 200,000 clones, of which about 80% are seen a single time; roughly 6.9% belongs to the top ten.

Sequencing used PBMCs or T cells enriched from blood (not recorded which). This TCR was sampled from a man aged 35 to 55 who had recovered from COVID-19. The chain carries TRBV5-4 and TRBJ2-7, with 7 bases that match TRBD1. CDR3 nucleotides: TGTGCCAGCAGCCCGGGACAGACCTACGAGCAGTACTTC. The encoded protein is CASSPGQTYEQYF.